The 31 T cell receptor beta chains listed next were all sequenced from one sample in a study of CD4 T cells in relation to SARS-CoV-2 and coronaviruses. Using immunoSEQ multiplex PCR, the repertoire was profiled, and TCRdb retains in-frame clones only, with some absent. The repertoire includes under 14,000 clones, roughly 70% of them detected once, and more than 15% sits in the top ten. Unexposed donor CD4+ T cells date from about 2011-2018, before the COVID-19 pandemic. Isolation of CD4+ T cells took place after roughly nine days in culture. Antigens for these TCRs are unknown. The sample consisted of CD4+ T cells from PBMCs, cultured in vitro. Receptors were obtained from a human donor in good health.

V gene TRBV5-4 combines with J gene TRBJ2-1; maybe TRBD2 (7 bases). The CDR3 consists of 16 residues. With 4 bases removed from V and 0 bases from J, the gap between germline ends came to 14 bases. In germline, CDR1 is SGHNT, CDR2 YYREEE (reference sequence). CDR3 residues: CASSPRGGSSYNEQFF. In DNA, the CDR3 is TGTGCCAGCAGCCCCAGGGGCGGGAGCTCCTACAATGAGCAGTTCTTC.

This chain uses TRBV7-2 with TRBJ1-2; D uncertain. The germline CDR1 and CDR2 sequences are SGHTA and FQGNSA. The CDR3 totals 16 residues. V lost 1 base and J 0 bases, leaving 12 bases between the germline ends. This chain's CDR3 is CASSLGPGEANYGYTF. The CDR3 DNA is TGTGCCAGCAGCTTAGGGCCCGGGGAAGCTAACTATGGCTACACCTTC. Full variable domain (rest looked up from reference TRBV7-2 and TRBJ1-2): GAGVSQSPSNKVTEKGKDVELRCDPISGHTALYWYRQSLGQGLEFLIYFQGNSAPDKSGLPSDRFSAERTGGSVSTLTIQRTQQEDSAVYLCASSLGPGEANYGYTFGSGTRLTVV.

The chain uses TRBV7-9 and TRBJ2-1; D remains unclear. The CDR3 sequence is 13 residues long. Germline lookup yields CDR1 SEHNR and CDR2 FQNEAQ (reference sequence). Trimming stripped 5 bases from V and 4 bases from J, with 9 bases between. The CDR3 region is CASSPLPYNEQFF. The CDR3 nucleotides are TGTGCCAGCAGCCCTCTACCGTACAATGAGCAGTTCTTC.

The gene calls are TRBV12-3 or TRBV12-4 and TRBJ1-2, with a tentative D call TRBD1 (5 bases). There are 11 residues in the CDR3. The V gene lost 3 bases and the J gene lost 8 bases, with 7 bases spanning the gap. CDR3 sequence reads: CASSLGEGYTF. The CDR3, as DNA: TGTGCCAGCAGTTTGGGGGAAGGCTACACCTTC.

This clone showed up just a few times. The chain carries TRBV19 and TRBJ1-1; 8 bases fit TRBD1. CDR3 length: 13 residues. After removal of 4 bases from V and 5 bases from J, the junction contained 3 bases not matched to a gene. CDR1 and CDR2 from the germline V gene are LNHDA and SQIVND (reference sequence). CDR3: CASSKQGDTEAFF. DNA of the CDR3: TGTGCCAGTAGTAAACAGGGGGATACTGAAGCTTTCTTT.

This clone was seen a single time. The chain uses TRBV5-3 and TRBJ2-7; D not certain. TRBV5-3 is classed as an ORF, of uncertain function. This CDR3 is built from 11 residues. V was clipped by 2 bases and J by 2 bases, with 2 bases between them. The CDR3 nucleotides read TGTGCCAGAAGCTTAACCTACGAGCAGTACTTC. Protein: CARSLTYEQYF.

This chain uses TRBV7-2 with TRBJ2-7; D might be TRBD2 (6 bases). The CDR3 runs 13 residues. V shed 4 bases and J shed 5 bases, with 12 bases lying between them. CDR1 is SGHTA, CDR2 FQGNSA, per germline. This chain's CDR3 is CASSSRRGDEQYF. CDR3 nucleotides: TGTGCCAGCAGCTCCAGGAGGGGAGACGAGCAGTACTTC.

This chain joins TRBV6-2 or TRBV6-3 and TRBJ2-7; 14 bases align to TRBD2. The CDR3 consists of 16 residues. Germline loops: CDR1 MNHEY, CDR2 SVGEGT. V was pared by 5 bases and J by 3 bases, with 6 bases of the junction left unmatched. This chain's CDR3 is CASSKGTSGSIYEQYF. In DNA form, the CDR3 reads TGTGCCAGCAGTAAAGGGACTAGCGGGAGTATCTACGAGCAGTACTTC.

The genes are TRBV10-1 and TRBJ1-1, with D possibly being TRBD1 (6 bases). This CDR3 has 13 amino acids. V lost 3 bases and J 7 bases, leaving 12 bases between the germline ends. Germline V gives CDR1 WNHNN, CDR2 SYGVQD (reference sequence). The CDR3 nucleotides are TGCGCCAGCAGTGAAAATGTACAGGGTGAAGCTTTCTTT. The encoded protein is CASSENVQGEAFF.

J is TRBJ2-2 and V is TRBV7-6; D is unclear. Germline V gene data show CDR1 as SGHVS and CDR2 as FNYEAQ. This CDR3 contains 16 residues. Trimming stripped 0 bases from V and 3 bases from J, with 11 bases between. The CDR3 region is CASSLAGFRHTGELFF. DNA of the CDR3: TGTGCCAGCAGCTTAGCAGGGTTTCGGCACACCGGGGAGCTGTTTTTT. Full variable domain (outside the CDR3, taken from reference TRBV7-6 and TRBJ2-2): GAGVSQSPRYKVTKRGQDVALRCDPISGHVSLYWYRQALGQGPEFLTYFNYEAQQDKSGLPNDRFSAERPEGSISTLTIQRTEQRDSAMYRCASSLAGFRHTGELFFGEGSRLTVL.

In this sample, this clone turned up a few times. The rearrangement links TRBV30 to TRBJ1-1; unclear D gene. Germline CDR1 is GTSNPN and CDR2 is SVGIG (reference sequence). The CDR3 sequence is 12 residues long. V gave up 3 bases and J gave up 4 bases, with 9 bases separating them. The CDR3 spells CAWSLRSTEAFF. The CDR3 DNA is TGTGCCTGGAGCCTTCGGAGCACTGAAGCTTTCTTT.

The chain links TRBV25-1 to TRBJ2-7, with D unclear. CDR1 and CDR2 from the germline V gene are MGHDK and SYGVNS. V was cut by 3 bases and J by 3 bases, with 12 bases left in between. The CDR3 contains 14 residues. CDR3 in DNA: TGTGCCAGCAGTGAGTTAGGCCCCTTCTACGAGCAGTACTTC. Protein product: CASSELGPFYEQYF.

The chain recombines TRBV21-1 with TRBJ2-4; the table gives TRBD1 as D, unverified against the DNA. TRBV21-1 is annotated as a pseudogene. The CDR3 is 18 amino acids. CDR3 sequence reads: CASSKAKPTGGPKNIQYF. CDR3 nucleotides: TGTGCCAGCAGCAAAGCAAAGCCGACAGGGGGCCCTAAAAACATTCAGTACTTC.

The gene calls are TRBV18 and TRBJ2-1; the D is unclear. The CDR3 spans 14 residues. V lost 2 bases to trimming and J lost 5 bases, with 10 bases between them. Germline CDR1 KGHSH, CDR2 LQKENI. CDR3 DNA sequence: TGTGCCAGCTCACCAGTAGAAGCGCACAATGAGCAGTTCTTC. It codes for CASSPVEAHNEQFF.

The chain combines TRBV18 with TRBJ1-3, with 9 bases that match TRBD1. This CDR3 is 15 amino acids long. Germline CDR1 and CDR2: KGHSH and LQKENI. J was trimmed by 5 bases and V by 6 bases; bases with no gene match: 8. In DNA form, the CDR3 reads TGTGCCAGCTCGTCAGACACAGGGGGCCGAAACACCATATATTTT. It translates to CASSSDTGGRNTIYF.

The chain couples TRBV11-2 to TRBJ2-2, with TRBD2 identical over 8 bases. V gave up 4 bases and J gave up 5 bases; unmatched junction bases: 9. This CDR3 region has 16 residues. Germline assignment: CDR1 SGHAT and CDR2 FQNNGV. CDR3: CASSSSSGRGTGELFF. DNA for the CDR3: TGTGCCAGCAGCTCCAGCAGCGGGAGAGGAACCGGGGAGCTGTTTTTT.

This chain joins TRBV11-2 and TRBJ2-7; D might be TRBD2 (5 bases). The CDR3 consists of 12 residues. CDR1 is SGHAT, CDR2 FQNNGV, per germline. V was cut by 3 bases and J by 6 bases, with 9 bases left in between. As DNA, the CDR3 is TGTGCCAGCAGCTTTGGGAGAGGCGAGCAGTACTTC. Residues: CASSFGRGEQYF.

The gene calls are TRBV7-3 and TRBJ1-1; perhaps TRBD1 as D (6 bases). Germline V gives CDR1 SGHTA, CDR2 FQGTGA. V lost 5 bases to trimming and J lost 4 bases, with 17 bases between them. The CDR3 has 15 residues. The chain's CDR3 is CASSMVGGGGTEAFF. The CDR3 DNA follows: TGTGCCAGCAGCATGGTGGGGGGCGGGGGCACTGAAGCTTTCTTT.

The rearrangement links TRBV30 to TRBJ2-5; D unclear. The V end was cut by 5 bases, the J end by 5 bases, with 12 bases between. CDR3 size: 12 residues. CDR1 GTSNPN and CDR2 SVGIG come from the germline V gene (reference sequence). The CDR3 loop reads CAWSPEEETQYF. In DNA, the CDR3 is TGTGCCTGGTCCCCCGAGGAGGAGACCCAGTACTTC.

The chain recombines TRBV18 with TRBJ2-7; D not certain. Germline lookup yields CDR1 KGHSH and CDR2 LQKENI. This CDR3 spans 13 amino acids. V was shortened by 6 bases and J by 6 bases, with 15 bases between the two germline ends. CDR3 residues: CASSSAPLSEQYF. CDR3 coding DNA: TGTGCCAGCTCCAGCGCCCCGCTGAGCGAGCAGTACTTC.

The genes are TRBV7-2 and TRBJ2-4; TRBD2 aligns across 11 bases. The CDR3 is made up of 16 amino acids. J gave up 6 bases and V 4 bases, and 8 bases lay outside the gene matches. Germline CDR1 and CDR2: SGHTA and FQGNSA. The CDR3 DNA follows: TGTGCCAGCAGCTCCCTCATAGCGGGGGGGCGAAACATTCAGTACTTC. Its protein product is CASSSLIAGGRNIQYF.

The chain joins TRBV4-3 to TRBJ2-7, with D unclear. Germline CDR1 reads LGHNA; CDR2 reads YSLEER. V was trimmed by 4 bases and J by 2 bases, leaving 12 bases between them. The CDR3 sequence is 14 residues long. The CDR3 loop is CASSLWAEAYEQYF. The CDR3 DNA sequence: TGCGCCAGCAGCCTTTGGGCAGAAGCCTACGAGCAGTACTTC.

The V gene is TRBV6-1, the J gene TRBJ2-1, with TRBD2 matching 12 bases. V lost 4 bases to trimming and J lost 5 bases; unmatched junction nucleotides: 12. CDR3 length: 18 residues. Germline V gives CDR1 MNHNS, CDR2 SASEGT. Here the CDR3 reads CASSVKYPGLAGNNEQFF. In nucleotides, the CDR3 is TGTGCCAGCAGTGTGAAGTACCCCGGACTAGCGGGGAACAATGAGCAGTTCTTC.

V gene TRBV7-2 combines with J gene TRBJ2-2; 7 nucleotides align to TRBD1. Germline CDR1 and CDR2: SGHTA and FQGNSA. The CDR3 runs 18 residues. The J segment lost 3 bases and the V segment lost 5 bases, leaving 15 bases of the junction unmatched. The CDR3 loop reads CASSPADGTVVHTGELFF. The CDR3 coding sequence is TGTGCCAGCAGCCCGGCGGATGGGACAGTGGTCCACACCGGGGAGCTGTTTTTT.

V gene TRBV3-1 (or the pseudogene TRBV3-2) combines with J gene TRBJ1-2, with D unresolved. Deletions cut 4 bases from V and 2 bases from J, with 11 bases between. Germline CDR1 is LGHDT and CDR2 is YNNKEL (reference sequence). The CDR3 runs to 14 residues. CDR3 in DNA: TGTGCCAGCAGCCTCCAGACGGGGAACTATGGCTACACCTTC. Its protein is CASSLQTGNYGYTF.

The V and J genes are TRBV27 and TRBJ2-1; D is unclear. The CDR3 totals 13 residues. With 6 bases removed from V and 8 bases from J, the gap between germline ends came to 14 bases. From germline, CDR1 is MNHEY and CDR2 SMNVEV (reference sequence). CDR3 region: CASSHNGGDEQFF. As DNA, the CDR3 is TGTGCCAGCAGCCATAACGGTGGGGATGAGCAGTTCTTC.

This clone was seen a few times. This chain's CDR3 is CASSPLDRDQLYEQYF. CDR3 coding DNA: TGTGCCAGCTCACCACTTGACAGGGACCAACTCTACGAGCAGTACTTC. The chain combines TRBV18 with TRBJ2-7; 7 bases map to TRBD1. The J segment lost 3 bases and the V segment lost 1 base, leaving 9 bases of the junction unmatched. The length of the CDR3 is 16 residues. In germline, CDR1 is KGHSH, CDR2 LQKENI.

V is TRBV11-1 and J is TRBJ1-2, with unresolved D. The germline V gene encodes CDR1 SGHAT and CDR2 FQDESV (reference sequence). V was pared by 5 bases and J by 0 bases, with 13 bases between. The CDR3 has 15 residues. CDR3 in DNA: TGTGCCAGCAGCCCGTTCCCTCGAGCTAACTATGGCTACACCTTC. Protein product: CASSPFPRANYGYTF.

V usage is TRBV29-1 and J usage is TRBJ2-1, with TRBD2 matching 9 bases. J lost 7 bases, V lost 2 bases, and 3 bases had no gene match. Germline V gives CDR1 SQVTM, CDR2 ANQGSEA. The CDR3 length is 13 residues. CDR3 in DNA: TGCAGCGTTGAAAAGCGGGAGGTAAATGAGCAGTTCTTC. Translation gives CSVEKREVNEQFF.

J is TRBJ2-2 and V is TRBV7-3, with 8 bases that match TRBD1. The CDR3 spans 17 residues. Germline V CDR1 and CDR2: SGHTA, FQGTGA. After removal of 5 bases from V and 4 bases from J, the junction contained 12 bases not matched to a gene. CDR3 sequence (DNA): TGTGCCAGCAGCCCGCCGGGACAGGCCGCCGGCACCGGGGAGCTGTTTTTT. This codes for CASSPPGQAAGTGELFF.

This rearrangement joins TRBV5-8 to TRBJ1-6; no clear D gene. This CDR3 is built from 15 residues. Trimming pared 1 base from V and 5 bases from J, leaving 10 bases between. Germline V CDR1 and CDR2: SGHTS, YDEGEE. CDR3 DNA sequence: TGTGCCAGCAGCTTGAATGGGTGGCATAATTCACCCCTCCACTTT. Amino acid sequence: CASSLNGWHNSPLHF.